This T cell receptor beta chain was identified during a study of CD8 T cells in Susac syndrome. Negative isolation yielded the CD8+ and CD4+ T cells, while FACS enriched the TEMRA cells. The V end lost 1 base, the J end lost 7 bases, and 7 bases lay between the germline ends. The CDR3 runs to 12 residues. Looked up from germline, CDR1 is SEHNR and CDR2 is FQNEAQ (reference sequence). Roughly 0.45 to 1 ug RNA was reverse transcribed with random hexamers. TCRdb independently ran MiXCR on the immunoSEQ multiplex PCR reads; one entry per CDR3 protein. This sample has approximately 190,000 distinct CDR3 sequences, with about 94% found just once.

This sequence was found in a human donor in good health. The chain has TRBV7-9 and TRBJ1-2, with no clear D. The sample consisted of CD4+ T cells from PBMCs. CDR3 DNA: TGTGCCAGCAGCTTAGGGGCAGTTGGCTACACCTTC. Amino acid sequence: CASSLGAVGYTF.